A selection of T cell receptor beta chains follows, all from one sample in a study of beta chain features in type 1 diabetes. Repertoires were generated with immunoSEQ multiplex PCR, while TCRdb's copy carries only in-frame clones and drops some. The sample carries roughly 730,000 clones, under 15% recorded once. Material: naive CD4+ T cells from blood. These receptors came from a man between 18 and 35 years old with type 1 diabetes. Both conserved end residues are trimmed from each CDR3.

v_call	j_call	cdr3_aa
TRBV6-5	TRBJ2-7	ASRRTGTAEQY
TRBV27	TRBJ2-5	ASSLWGQETQY
TRBV30	TRBJ1-3	AWTERTGDPH
TRBV29-1	TRBJ2-5	SVALLAGGPETQY
TRBV5-1	TRBJ2-7	ASSLGHTGSSYEQY
TRBV15	TRBJ2-1	ATSRFSGAHNEQF
TRBV6-1	TRBJ1-6	ASISRGLGNSPLH
TRBV2	TRBJ1-5	ASSEAGPQH
TRBV7-9	TRBJ2-4	ASSLGGGAGIQY
TRBV11-1	TRBJ2-2	ASSIRQGTGELF
TRBV2	TRBJ2-1	ASSGYGPNSYNEQF
TRBV7-9	TRBJ1-1	ASSPGQSMNTEAF
TRBV7-2	TRBJ2-2	ASSLSLGSLNTGELF
TRBV9	TRBJ1-2	ASSYGGNYGYT
TRBV2	TRBJ2-2	ASNQNMNPGELF
TRBV12-5	TRBJ2-5	ASGPRGRGETQY
TRBV5-6	TRBJ1-3	ASSRASSSGNTIY
TRBV28	TRBJ1-2	ASSTGTYYGYT
TRBV11-1	TRBJ1-2	ASSPGQTNYGYT
TRBV7-9	TRBJ1-5	ASSLGAGSVNQPQH
TRBV28	TRBJ1-6	ASSSGTGGNNSPLH
TRBV30	TRBJ1-2	AWGAYGYT
TRBV7-2	TRBJ1-5	ASSSGLNSNQPQH
TRBV19	TRBJ2-3	ASSILAGTSTDTQY
TRBV27	TRBJ1-1	ASSSDSLNTEAF
TRBV30	TRBJ2-5	AWSRDQASGGEQY
TRBV6-5	TRBJ2-7	ASSYPDSYEQY
TRBV11-3	TRBJ2-5	ASSLGLAVQETQY
TRBV27	TRBJ2-3	ASSTGTDTQY
TRBV29-1	TRBJ2-5	SVLRAPSETQY
TRBV6-5	TRBJ1-2	ASSQATPSAGYT
TRBV7-9	TRBJ2-1	ASSPRGGELTEQF
TRBV30	TRBJ1-5	AWSVQGQGNQPQH
TRBV15	TRBJ1-5	ATSRDPGGYGNQPQH
TRBV5-1	TRBJ2-2	ASRPAGISTGELF
TRBV7-9	TRBJ1-6	ASSLGSPWGGNSPLH
TRBV27	TRBJ1-5	ASARDRNQPQH
TRBV23-1	TRBJ2-2	ASTTGTSGAYTGELF
TRBV5-5	TRBJ2-2	ASNRDTADTGELF
TRBV30	TRBJ1-2	AWSGQVEYGYT
TRBV30	TRBJ2-7	AWGNGFSYEQY
TRBV18	TRBJ2-5	ASSPPGTVETQY
TRBV2	TRBJ2-1	ASHLGAGHGEQF
TRBV7-9	TRBJ1-2	ASSRQGQIYGYT
TRBV11-2	TRBJ2-1	ASSSVAGTYNEQF
TRBV28	TRBJ2-1	ASSFVGQGRSRTYNEQF
TRBV5-1	TRBJ2-2	ASSLIGQAYTGELF
TRBV30	TRBJ2-1	AWSVKLAGQNEQF
TRBV2	TRBJ2-3	ASSEQGGDTQY
TRBV30	TRBJ1-2	AWSFRDRGYGYT
TRBV5-1	TRBJ2-4	ASSIGTAKNIQY
TRBV4-1	TRBJ1-1	ASSQDYGVSTEAF
TRBV5-1	TRBJ2-7	ASSLGRASLRGEQY
TRBV5-4	TRBJ2-5	ASSSGETQY
TRBV29-1	TRBJ1-2	SGGAGDGYT